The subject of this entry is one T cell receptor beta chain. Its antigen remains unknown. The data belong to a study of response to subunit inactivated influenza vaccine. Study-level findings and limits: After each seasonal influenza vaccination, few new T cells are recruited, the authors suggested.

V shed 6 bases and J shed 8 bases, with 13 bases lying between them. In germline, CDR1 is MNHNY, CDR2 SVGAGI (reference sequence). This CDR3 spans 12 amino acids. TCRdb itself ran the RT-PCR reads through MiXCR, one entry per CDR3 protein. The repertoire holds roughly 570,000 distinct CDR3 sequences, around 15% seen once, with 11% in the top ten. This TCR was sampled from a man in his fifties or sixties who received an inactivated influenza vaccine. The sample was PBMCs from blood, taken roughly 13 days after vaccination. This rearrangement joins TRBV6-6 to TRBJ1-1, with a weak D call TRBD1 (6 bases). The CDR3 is CASRRPGEEAFF. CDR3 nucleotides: TGTGCCAGCAGAAGGCCAGGGGAGGAAGCTTTCTTT.